This T cell receptor (beta chain) was recorded in a study of blood T cell repertoires in COVID-19. The repertoire was sequenced with immunoSEQ multiplex PCR; TCRdb's copy has only in-frame clones and lacks some. The data show over 110,000 clones, with more than 70% seen just once and around 26% held by the top ten. CDR3 length: 14 residues. Deletions cut 1 base from V and 4 bases from J, with 9 bases between. Germline lookup yields CDR1 SGDLS and CDR2 YYNGEE. This chain joins TRBV9 and TRBJ2-1, with D hard to call. The sequence was obtained from a human donor in a cohort sampled during active COVID-19. The sequenced material came from peripheral blood. The CDR3: CASSVTGSYNEQFF. The CDR3 region has the DNA TGTGCCAGCAGCGTAACCGGTAGTTACAATGAGCAGTTCTTC.